This T cell receptor beta chain was captured by sequencing in a study of cytomegalovirus exposure and HLA in healthy donors (dated by TCRdb to the late 2010s). Study-wide context: In an earlier analysis of 587 of the donors, 250 to 300 Gb of sequence data and about 110 million unique TCR beta sequences from 150 million to 200 million T cells were reported. An early release covering some 640 HLA-typed donors comprised 250 to 350 gigabases of sequencing data and 65 million to 100 million unique TCR sequences. Of the approximately 400 genotyped donors, less than 90% were placed in the genetic ancestry cluster associated with self-reported Caucasian donors. The study aimed to test whether cataloging public T cell receptors could reveal signatures of past pathogen exposure. The T cell repertoires of around 670 subjects were profiled by immunosequencing and related to cytomegalovirus serostatus. Along with the 666-subject first cohort, a separate validation cohort of over 90 different subjects was used. High-throughput TCR immunosequencing, statistical association of individual TCRs with disease status, and machine learning were combined to predict cytomegalovirus infection status. To study patterns of TCR occurrence, a later analysis re-analyzed previously published TCR beta repertoires from more than 550 donors and added high-resolution HLA genotyping. Rather than using new phenotypic data, the later analysis identified candidate immune exposures from TCR beta sequences and from how often those sequences occurred across donors. An earlier analysis of 587 of the donors used high-throughput TCR beta sequencing to judge whether each TCR beta V gene segment behaved as functional or pseudogenic. Donor age, sex, ethnicity and CMV serostatus were compiled alongside the repertoire data. Genome-wide SNP genotypes for about 65% of the roughly 670 donors were used in a later genetic analysis, which treated that subset as a discovery cohort. All discovery cohort repertoires had been generated on a single sequencing platform. Both class I and class II loci were covered by HLA typing, at four-digit resolution. Typing coverage differed by locus: A, B, C, DRB1 and DQB1 were typed in about 620-640 donors, DQA1 in roughly 510, DPA1 in 600 to 610, and DPB1 in 472. Roughly 5 DR-DQ haplotypes were handled as single units for association and clustering because linkage in the cohort was strong. Among about 390 genotyped donors of the cohort, an average of about 240,000 unique TCR beta nucleotide sequences were sequenced per donor, roughly 20% of them non-productive. Study-wide findings and limitations: Compared with equally common non-associated chains, HLA-associated TCR beta chains in a later analysis were more clonally expanded and had lower generation probabilities. A further reported finding was that TCR beta sequences accurately predicted the HLA-A and HLA-B alleles for most subjects in the first cohort. Most TCR sequences were seen in very few donors, while some public TCRs were found in many individuals. In vitro tests confirmed that three of the cytomegalovirus-associated TCR beta chains recognize cytomegalovirus antigens. In an earlier analysis of a few hundred of the donors, most TCR beta V segments were observed in productive rearrangements about 87% or about 30% of the time, broadly matching IMGT annotations. Some IMGT-functional V segments, including TRBV6-2 and TRBV6-3, could not be told apart with the 87-base-pair reads, so those segments were excluded. Sequencing depth was assumed to be roughly uniform across donors in the presence/absence analyses, though that assumption may not hold. The cohort was sequenced for TCR beta chains only, and without alpha or paired-chain data the features that could be detected were limited. In a later analysis, TCR association rates were found to vary across HLA loci, with the most associated TCRs seen for DRB1 alleles and the fewest for HLA-C alleles. Strong co-occurrence of HLA alleles, especially DR and DQ, made assigning TCR associations to individual alleles difficult. According to the authors, the approach could potentially be generalized to other disease states and immunological phenotypes. The earlier analysis of about 600 of the donors excluded approximately 17 rarely observed V segments, including chromosome 9 orphons, because counts were too low. A later analysis reported that several top co-occurrence clusters appeared linked to parvovirus B19, influenza, CMV and Epstein-Barr virus. Immune exposure information for the cohort was limited to CMV serostatus. The classifier was reported to diagnose cytomegalovirus status with high specificity and sensitivity in both the original and validation cohorts. At a false discovery rate of 0.05, a later analysis linked approximately 18,000 TCR beta sequences to specific HLA alleles. A cluster of highly shared sequence variants was judged likely to represent a technical artifact of the sequencing pipeline. Because HLA typing was unavailable for some donors at each locus, only the typed subset was used in association tests. A later genetic analysis reported fewer N-insertions in productive TCRs among donors in an Asian-associated ancestry cluster than the roughly 690-donor mean. A later genetic analysis associated a missense DCLRE1C variant with V-gene and J-gene trimming of TCR beta chains, and an independent cohort replicated the association. Most CMV-associated TCR beta chains appeared to be HLA-restricted in a later analysis, and the HLA associations seemed to be driven largely by CMV exposure. In the study, some 180 TCR beta chains were listed as associated with cytomegalovirus. Linkage disequilibrium might explain the correlated functional status among segregating V segments, but an unknown experimental factor could not be ruled out.

There are 17 amino acids in the CDR3, from cysteine to phenylalanine inclusive. Only the CDR3 DNA is retained, 51 bases long and in frame from the first base. CDR1 and CDR2 (SGDLS, YYNGEE) derive from the germline V gene. At the junction V is shortened by 4 bases and J by 1 base, with 17 bases in between. The cohort consisted of 666 healthy bone marrow donors. All cohort members were sampled while nominally healthy, although unrecorded immune exposures were likely present. The donor was CMV seropositive and was included in the group of 250 to 300 seropositive cohort members. Every donor gave a peripheral blood sample, and the peripheral blood mononuclear cells from that sample were used for TCR beta sequencing. The Qiagen DNeasy Blood Extraction Kit was used to extract genomic DNA from the blood cell samples. Library prep was done by the immunoSEQ multiplex PCR assay. The multiplex PCR relied on a mix of 60 forward primers for TCR Vbeta segments and 13 reverse primers for TCR Jbeta segments. The CDR3 region of rearranged TCR beta genes was amplified from genomic DNA with a multiplex PCR assay. The amplified TCR beta libraries were sequenced on the Illumina HiSeq System as 87-base-pair reads. Per the authors' processing: In a later analysis, some 80 million unique TCR beta chains were counted across the 650 to 700 repertoires, and around 10 million of these chains were shared by at least two donors. A nearest-neighbor algorithm error-corrected the raw reads and collapsed the reads into unique sequences, merging closely related sequences to remove PCR and sequencing errors. To assign V, D and J gene segments, CDR3 sequences were aligned to IMGT reference sequences. Each retained sequence needed at least a six-nucleotide match to both a V gene segment and a J gene segment. A rearrangement was called productive if the CDR3 had no stop codons and remained in frame with V and J, and every other rearrangement was called non-productive. Following IMGT convention, CDR3 was defined as the stretch from the second conserved V-encoded cysteine up to the conserved J-encoded phenylalanine. The earlier analysis of about 590 of the donors excluded sequences that lacked an unambiguous match to a single V gene segment. An earlier analysis of about 600 of the donors called V segments functional above 56.7% productive rearrangements and segregating when the between-donor standard deviation exceeded 5%. A statistical classification framework was developed to diagnose cytomegalovirus status using the catalog of TCR beta chain sequences. In a later analysis, TCR nucleotide sequences were compared against IMGT/GENE-DB human TR gene sequences so that V and J genes could be assigned. In a later analysis, CDR3 sequences and most-parsimonious VDJ recombination scenarios were assigned using the TCRdist pipeline. In a later analysis, each TCR beta chain was defined by its CDR3 amino acid sequence together with its V-gene family, and reads without a unique V-gene family were excluded. To address suspected cross-contamination and a sequencing artifact, a later analysis removed around 590 highly shared, low-generation-probability nucleotide sequences. In a later analysis, a clonal expansion index was calculated for each public chain from normalized within-repertoire ranks of inferred template counts. Generation probabilities in a later analysis came from a VDJ recombination model fitted to out-of-frame rearrangements, and those results were checked against IGoR. In a later analysis, TCR-TCR, TCR-HLA and TCR-CMV co-occurrence was scored with hypergeometric tests, and a repertoire-size bias correction was applied to TCR pairs. False discovery rates were estimated in a later analysis by permuting HLA or CMV assignments 20 times. A later analysis grouped co-occurring TCRs with DBSCAN, adding TCRdist sequence similarity when clustering within HLA-allele-positive subsets. Co-occurrence clustering excluded repertoires with fewer than 30,000 or more than 120,000 public chains, plus five with anomalous nucleotide sharing. Entries here come from immuneACCESS through TCRdb and include only in-frame sequences with V and J called. Some clones fail to appear in such tables; in the studies checked, an unresolved V gene covers under half of the shortfall, and the cause of the remainder is unknown. For V, J and clone size, that table is used; D and trimming come from the DNA. A total of fewer than 130,000 clones appear in this sample, 74% of them only once. About 2.6% of the sample is in the top ten clones.

With regard to this clone: The antigen it binds to is not known. Nothing much larger sits one base from this clone, and base qualities are not available.

The TCR originated in a man aged 50 to 59 in good health and CMV-seropositive. The rearrangement joined TRBV9 to TRBJ2-2; the best D guess is TRBD1, with 6 bases matching. The material sequenced was PBMCs. In nucleotide form, the sequence is TGTGCCAGCAGCCCCCCTACAGGGAAAGAGAACACCGGGGAGCTGTTTTTT. Its translation reads: CASSPPTGKENTGELFF.